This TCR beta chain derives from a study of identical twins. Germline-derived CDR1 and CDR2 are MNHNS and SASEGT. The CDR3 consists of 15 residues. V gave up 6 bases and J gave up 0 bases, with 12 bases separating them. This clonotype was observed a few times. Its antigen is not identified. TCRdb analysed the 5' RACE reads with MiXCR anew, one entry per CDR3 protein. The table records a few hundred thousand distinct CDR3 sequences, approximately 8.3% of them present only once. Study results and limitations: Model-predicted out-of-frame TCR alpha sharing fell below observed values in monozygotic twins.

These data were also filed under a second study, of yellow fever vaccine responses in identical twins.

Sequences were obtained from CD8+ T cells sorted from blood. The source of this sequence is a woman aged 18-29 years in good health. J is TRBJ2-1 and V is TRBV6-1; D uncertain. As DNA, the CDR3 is TGTGCCAGCAGCCCGAGAGGAAGCTCCTACAATGAGCAGTTCTTC. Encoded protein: CASSPRGSSYNEQFF.